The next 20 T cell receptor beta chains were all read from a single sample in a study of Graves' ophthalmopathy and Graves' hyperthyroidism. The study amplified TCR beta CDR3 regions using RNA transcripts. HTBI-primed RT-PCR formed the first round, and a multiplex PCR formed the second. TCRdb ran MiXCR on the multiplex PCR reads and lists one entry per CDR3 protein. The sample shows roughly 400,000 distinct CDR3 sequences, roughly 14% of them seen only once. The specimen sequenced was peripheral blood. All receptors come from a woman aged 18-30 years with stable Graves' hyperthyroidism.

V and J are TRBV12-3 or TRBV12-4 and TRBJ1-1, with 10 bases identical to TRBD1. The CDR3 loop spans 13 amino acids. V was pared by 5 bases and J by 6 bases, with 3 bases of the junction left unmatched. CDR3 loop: CASSTGTGAEAFF. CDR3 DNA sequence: TGTGCCAGCAGTACTGGGACAGGGGCTGAAGCTTTCTTT.

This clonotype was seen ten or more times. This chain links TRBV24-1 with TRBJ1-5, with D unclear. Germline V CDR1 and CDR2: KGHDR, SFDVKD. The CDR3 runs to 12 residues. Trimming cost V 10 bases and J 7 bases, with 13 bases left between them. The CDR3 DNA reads TGTGCCACGAGCGTAGGCGGGCAGCCCCAGCATTTT. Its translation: CATSVGGQPQHF.

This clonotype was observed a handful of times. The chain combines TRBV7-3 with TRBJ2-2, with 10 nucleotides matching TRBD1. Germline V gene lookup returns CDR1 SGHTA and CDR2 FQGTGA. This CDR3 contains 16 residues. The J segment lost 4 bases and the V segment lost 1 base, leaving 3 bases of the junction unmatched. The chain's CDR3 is CASSLMGDRGTGELFF. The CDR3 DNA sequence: TGTGCCAGCAGCTTAATGGGGGACAGGGGCACCGGGGAGCTGTTTTTT.

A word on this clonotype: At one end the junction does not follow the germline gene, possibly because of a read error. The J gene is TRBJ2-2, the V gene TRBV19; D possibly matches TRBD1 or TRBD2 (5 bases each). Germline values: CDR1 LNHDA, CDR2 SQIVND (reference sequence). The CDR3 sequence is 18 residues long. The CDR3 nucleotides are TGTGCCAGTAGTAAGATGTCAGGGCAGACCTCGAATACCGGGGTGCTGTTTTTT. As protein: CASSKMSGQTSNTGVLFF.

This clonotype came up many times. In nucleotides, the CDR3 is TGTGCCAGCAGCGTAGCGTCAGCGAACACTGAAGCTTTCTTT. Translated, it gives CASSVASANTEAFF. The chain links TRBV9 to TRBJ1-1; the D is unclear. CDR1 and CDR2 from the germline V gene are SGDLS and YYNGEE. The CDR3 totals 14 residues. V dropped 0 bases and J dropped 1 base, with 7 bases sitting between them.

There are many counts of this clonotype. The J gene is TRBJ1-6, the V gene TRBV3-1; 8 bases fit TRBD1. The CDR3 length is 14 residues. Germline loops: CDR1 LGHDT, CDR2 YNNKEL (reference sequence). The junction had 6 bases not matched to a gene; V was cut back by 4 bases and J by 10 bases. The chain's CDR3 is CASSLETGVSPLHF. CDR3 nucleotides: TGTGCCAGCAGCCTTGAGACAGGGGTCTCACCCCTCCACTTT.

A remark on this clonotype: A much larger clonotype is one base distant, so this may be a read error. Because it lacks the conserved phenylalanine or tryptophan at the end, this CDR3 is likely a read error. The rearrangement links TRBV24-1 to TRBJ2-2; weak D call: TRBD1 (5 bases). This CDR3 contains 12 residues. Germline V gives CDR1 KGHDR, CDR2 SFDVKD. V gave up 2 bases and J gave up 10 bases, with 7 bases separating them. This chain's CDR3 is CATSDSGQELFL. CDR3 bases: TGTGCCACCAGTGATTCAGGACAGGAGCTGTTTTTG.

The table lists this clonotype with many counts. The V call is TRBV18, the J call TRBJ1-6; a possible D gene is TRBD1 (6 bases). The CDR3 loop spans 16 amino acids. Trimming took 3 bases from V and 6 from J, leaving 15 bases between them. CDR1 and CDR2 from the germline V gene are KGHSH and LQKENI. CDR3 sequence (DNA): TGTGCCAGCTCACCTTCGATCGGCAGGGGTAATTCACCCCTCCACTTT. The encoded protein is CASSPSIGRGNSPLHF.

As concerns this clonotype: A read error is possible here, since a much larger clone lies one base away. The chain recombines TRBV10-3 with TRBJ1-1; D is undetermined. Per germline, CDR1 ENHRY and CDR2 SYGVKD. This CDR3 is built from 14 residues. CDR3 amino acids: CAVRGGRSNTEACF. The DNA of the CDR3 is TGTGCCGTTCGGGGTGGCCGATCGAACACTGAAGCTTGCTTT.

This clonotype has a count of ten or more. The CDR3 is CASVLGGNQPQHF. CDR3 DNA sequence: TGTGCCAGCGTTTTGGGGGGCAATCAGCCCCAGCATTTT. The V call is TRBV7-8, the J call TRBJ1-5; TRBD1 might be the D (5 bases). V lost 8 bases to trimming and J lost 2 bases, with 10 bases between them. The length of the CDR3 is 13 residues. Per germline, CDR1 SGHVS and CDR2 FQNEAQ.

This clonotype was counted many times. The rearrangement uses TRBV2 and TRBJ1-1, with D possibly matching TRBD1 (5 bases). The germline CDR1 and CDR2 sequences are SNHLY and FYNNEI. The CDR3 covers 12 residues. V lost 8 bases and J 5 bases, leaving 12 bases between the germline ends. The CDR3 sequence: CASHRLSTEAFF. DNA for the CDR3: TGTGCCAGCCACAGGTTGTCTACTGAAGCTTTCTTT.

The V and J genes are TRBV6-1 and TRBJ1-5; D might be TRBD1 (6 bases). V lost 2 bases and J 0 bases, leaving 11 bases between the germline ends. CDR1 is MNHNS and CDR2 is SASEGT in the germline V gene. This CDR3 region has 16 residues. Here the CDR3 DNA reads TGTGCCAGCAGTGAAACGTCAGGGGTTAGCAATCAGCCCCAGCATTTT. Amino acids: CASSETSGVSNQPQHF.

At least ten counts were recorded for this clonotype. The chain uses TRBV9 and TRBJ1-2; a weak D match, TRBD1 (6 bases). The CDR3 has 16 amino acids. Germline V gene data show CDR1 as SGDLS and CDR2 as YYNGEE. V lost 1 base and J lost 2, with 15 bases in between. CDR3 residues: CASSVLTRGGNYGYTF. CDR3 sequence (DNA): TGTGCCAGCAGCGTACTAACCAGGGGAGGAAACTATGGCTACACCTTC.

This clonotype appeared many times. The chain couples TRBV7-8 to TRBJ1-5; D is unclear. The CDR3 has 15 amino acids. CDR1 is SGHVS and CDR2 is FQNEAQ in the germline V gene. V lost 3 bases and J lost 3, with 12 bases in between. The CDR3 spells CASSLGWAVNQPQHF. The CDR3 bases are TGTGCCAGCAGCTTGGGATGGGCGGTCAATCAGCCCCAGCATTTT.

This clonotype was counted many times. Here the CDR3 DNA reads TGTGCCAGCAGCTTCCCTAGTGGCTACGAGCAGTACTTC. Its protein is CASSFPSGYEQYF. The V and J genes are TRBV11-2 and TRBJ2-7, with D unclear. CDR1 SGHAT and CDR2 FQNNGV come from the germline V gene. Trimming stripped 3 bases from V and 3 bases from J, with 9 bases between. The CDR3 is 13 residues long. Full variable domain (outside the CDR3, taken from reference TRBV11-2 and TRBJ2-7): EAGVAQSPRYKIIEKRQSVAFWCNPISGHATLYWYQQILGQGPKLLIQFQNNGVVDDSQLPKDRFSAERLKGVDSTLKIQPAKLEDSAVYLCASSFPSGYEQYFGPGTRLTVT.

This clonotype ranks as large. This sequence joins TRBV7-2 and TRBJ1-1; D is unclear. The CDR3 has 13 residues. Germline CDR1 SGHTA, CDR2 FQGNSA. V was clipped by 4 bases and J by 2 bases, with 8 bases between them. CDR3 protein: CASSWTTNTEAFF. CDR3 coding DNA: TGTGCCAGCAGCTGGACGACTAACACTGAAGCTTTCTTT.

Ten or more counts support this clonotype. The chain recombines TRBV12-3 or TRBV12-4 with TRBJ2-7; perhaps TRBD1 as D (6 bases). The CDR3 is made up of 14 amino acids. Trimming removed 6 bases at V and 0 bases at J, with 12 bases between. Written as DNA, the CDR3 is TGTGCCAGCAGCGACAGGCTTTTCTCCTACGAGCAGTACTTC. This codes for CASSDRLFSYEQYF.

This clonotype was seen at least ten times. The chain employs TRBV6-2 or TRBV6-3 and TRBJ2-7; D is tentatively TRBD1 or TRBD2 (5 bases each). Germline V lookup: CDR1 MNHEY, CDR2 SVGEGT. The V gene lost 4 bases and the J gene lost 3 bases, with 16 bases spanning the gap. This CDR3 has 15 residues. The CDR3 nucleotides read TGTGCCAGCAGTTGGGACGGGGATACCAACTACGAGCAGTACTTC. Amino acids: CASSWDGDTNYEQYF.

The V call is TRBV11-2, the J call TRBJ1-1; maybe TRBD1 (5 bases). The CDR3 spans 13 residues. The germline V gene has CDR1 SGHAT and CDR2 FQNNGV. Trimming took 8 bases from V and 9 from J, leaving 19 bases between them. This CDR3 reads CASGSLGGDQAFF. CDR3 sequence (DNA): TGTGCCAGCGGGTCCCTCGGGGGGGACCAAGCTTTCTTT.

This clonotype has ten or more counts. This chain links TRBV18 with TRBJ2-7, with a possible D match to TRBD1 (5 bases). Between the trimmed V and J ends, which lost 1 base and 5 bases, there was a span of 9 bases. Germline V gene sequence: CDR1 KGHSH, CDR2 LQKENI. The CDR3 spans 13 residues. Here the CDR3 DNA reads TGTGCCAGCTCACCACAGGGGAACCACGAGCAGTACTTC. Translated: CASSPQGNHEQYF.